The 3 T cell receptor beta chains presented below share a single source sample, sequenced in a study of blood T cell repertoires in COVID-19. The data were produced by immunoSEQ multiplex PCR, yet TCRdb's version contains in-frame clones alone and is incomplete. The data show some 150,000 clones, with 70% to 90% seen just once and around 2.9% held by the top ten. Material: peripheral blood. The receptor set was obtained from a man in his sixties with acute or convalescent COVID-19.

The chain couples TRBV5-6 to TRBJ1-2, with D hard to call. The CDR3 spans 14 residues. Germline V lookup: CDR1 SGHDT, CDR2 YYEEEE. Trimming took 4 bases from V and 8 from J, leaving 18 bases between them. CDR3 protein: CASSPFSGIRGYTF. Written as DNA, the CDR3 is TGTGCCAGCAGCCCCTTTTCGGGTATACGGGGCTACACCTTC. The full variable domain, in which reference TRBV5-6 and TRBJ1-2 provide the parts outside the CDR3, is DAGVTQSPTHLIKTRGQQVTLRCSPKSGHDTVSWYQQALGQGPQFIFQYYEEEERQRGNFPDRFSGHQFPNYSSELNVNALLLGDSALYLCASSPFSGIRGYTFGSGTRLTVV.

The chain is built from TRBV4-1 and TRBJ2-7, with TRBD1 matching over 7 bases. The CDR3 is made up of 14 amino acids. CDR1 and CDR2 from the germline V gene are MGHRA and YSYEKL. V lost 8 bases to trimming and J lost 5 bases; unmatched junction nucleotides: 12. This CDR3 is CASASDRVAHEQYF. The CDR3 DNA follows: TGCGCCAGCGCAAGTGACAGGGTGGCCCACGAGCAGTACTTC.

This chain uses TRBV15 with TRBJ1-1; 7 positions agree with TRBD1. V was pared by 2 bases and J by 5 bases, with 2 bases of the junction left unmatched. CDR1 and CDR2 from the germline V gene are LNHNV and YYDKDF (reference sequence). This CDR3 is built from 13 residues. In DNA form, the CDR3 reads TGTGCCACCAGCAGACTGGGACAGACTGAAGCTTTCTTT. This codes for CATSRLGQTEAFF.